This is a list of T cell receptor beta chains from one sample in a study of T cells in Graves' hyperthyroidism and ophthalmopathy. TCRdb re-called the multiplex PCR reads through MiXCR, storing one row per CDR3 protein. The table includes 600,000 to 700,000 distinct CDR3 sequences, roughly 14% detected once. Source material: blood. Receptors were obtained from a woman aged 40 to 50 with Graves' ophthalmopathy. Both conserved end residues are part of each CDR3. The D gene is left open where the match is weak. Clone size appears in some rows only: once, few, many, or a class for an expanded clone.

D gene: .; J gene: TRBJ1-3; clone size: .; V gene: TRBV15; CDR3 protein: CATSRVQGSISGNTIYF; CDR3 DNA: TGTGCCACCAGCAGAGTGCAGGGAAGTATATCTGGAAACACCATATATTTT
D gene: .; J gene: TRBJ1-1; clone size: few; V gene: TRBV4-3; CDR3 protein: CASSQDRGRRGTEAFF; CDR3 DNA: TGCGCCAGCAGCCAAGATAGGGGGAGAAGGGGCACTGAAGCTTTCTTT
D gene: .; J gene: TRBJ2-5; clone size: .; V gene: TRBV20-1; CDR3 protein: CSAPLKGETQYF; CDR3 DNA: TGCAGTGCTCCACTAAAGGGGGAGACCCAGTACTTC
D gene: .; J gene: TRBJ1-1; clone size: .; V gene: TRBV18; CDR3 protein: CASSPKQGYTEAFF; CDR3 DNA: TGTGCCAGCTCACCAAAACAGGGATACACTGAAGCTTTCTTT
D gene: .; J gene: TRBJ1-2; clone size: .; V gene: TRBV12-3/TRBV12-4; CDR3 protein: CASSTRRGSNHNGYTF; CDR3 DNA: TGTGCCAGCAGCACACGCCGCGGGTCTAACCATAATGGCTACACCTTC
D gene: TRBD1; J gene: TRBJ1-2; clone size: .; V gene: TRBV7-2; CDR3 protein: CASSLRDRSNYGYTF; CDR3 DNA: TGTGCCAGCAGCCTCCGGGACAGATCTAACTATGGCTACACCTTC
D gene: .; J gene: TRBJ1-6; clone size: many; V gene: TRBV6-5; CDR3 protein: CASSYSPLGSPLHF; CDR3 DNA: TGTGCCAGCAGTTACTCCCCATTGGGTTCACCCCTCCACTTT
D gene: .; J gene: TRBJ1-2; clone size: many; V gene: TRBV19; CDR3 protein: CASKSDRLYGYTF; CDR3 DNA: TGTGCCAGTAAAAGCGACAGACTCTATGGCTACACCTTC
D gene: TRBD1; J gene: TRBJ2-3; clone size: many; V gene: TRBV14; CDR3 protein: CASSPGTASTDTQYF; CDR3 DNA: TGTGCCAGCAGCCCGGGGACAGCCAGCACAGATACGCAGTATTTT
D gene: .; J gene: TRBJ1-1; clone size: many; V gene: TRBV7-8; CDR3 protein: CASSLYDRNTEAFF; CDR3 DNA: TGTGCCAGCAGCTTATATGACAGGAACACTGAAGCTTTCTTT
D gene: TRBD1; J gene: TRBJ1-2; clone size: .; V gene: TRBV28; CDR3 protein: CASSHTGDAYGYTF; CDR3 DNA: TGTGCCAGCAGTCATACAGGGGATGCCTATGGCTACACCTTC
D gene: .; J gene: TRBJ2-7; clone size: few; V gene: TRBV19; CDR3 protein: CASSHTWDFYEQYF; CDR3 DNA: TGTGCCAGTAGTCATACTTGGGACTTCTACGAGCAGTACTTC
D gene: .; J gene: TRBJ2-5; clone size: many; V gene: TRBV20-1; CDR3 protein: CSAPSGATQYF; CDR3 DNA: TGCAGTGCCCCGTCCGGGGCGACCCAGTACTTC
D gene: .; J gene: TRBJ2-7; clone size: many; V gene: TRBV24-1; CDR3 protein: CATSDSLLGPASYEQYF; CDR3 DNA: TGTGCCACCAGTGATTCCCTTTTAGGCCCAGCTTCCTACGAGCAGTACTTC
D gene: .; J gene: TRBJ2-7; clone size: many; V gene: TRBV18; CDR3 protein: CASSPPGVREQYF; CDR3 DNA: TGTGCCAGCTCACCACCGGGGGTGCGGGAGCAGTACTTC
D gene: .; J gene: TRBJ1-1; clone size: many; V gene: TRBV4-3; CDR3 protein: CASSQDQRATEAFF; CDR3 DNA: TGCGCCAGCAGCCAAGATCAAAGGGCCACTGAAGCTTTCTTT
D gene: .; J gene: TRBJ1-5; clone size: few; V gene: TRBV30; CDR3 protein: CAWSTSPGNQPQHF; CDR3 DNA: TGTGCCTGGAGTACGTCGCCCGGCAATCAGCCCCAGCATTTT
D gene: .; J gene: TRBJ2-5; clone size: many; V gene: TRBV6-2/TRBV6-3; CDR3 protein: CASMSGDRKETQYF; CDR3 DNA: TGTGCCAGCATGTCAGGAGACCGAAAAGAGACCCAGTACTTC
D gene: TRBD2; J gene: TRBJ2-3; clone size: .; V gene: TRBV20-1; CDR3 protein: CSASWASGLDTQYF; CDR3 DNA: TGCAGTGCTAGTTGGGCTAGCGGCCTAGATACGCAGTATTTT
D gene: .; J gene: TRBJ2-7; clone size: few; V gene: TRBV12-3/TRBV12-4; CDR3 protein: CASSLATVNSLRYF; CDR3 DNA: TGTGCCAGCAGTTTAGCCACCGTTAATTCGTTACGGTACTTC
D gene: .; J gene: TRBJ1-2; clone size: many; V gene: TRBV2; CDR3 protein: CASSEALGSYYGYTF; CDR3 DNA: TGTGCCAGCAGTGAAGCGCTTGGCAGCTACTATGGCTACACCTTC
D gene: .; J gene: TRBJ2-2; clone size: many; V gene: TRBV24-1; CDR3 protein: CATSDLTLIQGGELFF; CDR3 DNA: TGTGCCACCAGTGATTTGACCCTGATACAAGGGGGGGAGCTGTTTTTT
D gene: .; J gene: TRBJ2-5; clone size: many; V gene: TRBV18; CDR3 protein: CASSPENTGRETQYF; CDR3 DNA: TGTGCCAGCTCACCAGAGAATACGGGGAGAGAGACCCAGTACTTC
D gene: .; J gene: TRBJ2-5; clone size: many; V gene: TRBV28; CDR3 protein: CASSLARARWSGQETQYF; CDR3 DNA: TGTGCCAGCAGTTTGGCCAGGGCGCGTTGGTCGGGCCAAGAGACCCAGTACTTC
D gene: TRBD2; J gene: TRBJ2-5; clone size: many; V gene: TRBV12-3/TRBV12-4; CDR3 protein: CASSPELAGYQETQYF; CDR3 DNA: TGTGCCAGCAGCCCCGAGTTAGCGGGGTATCAAGAGACCCAGTACTTC
D gene: TRBD1; J gene: TRBJ1-1; clone size: many; V gene: TRBV27; CDR3 protein: CASSYRTGRNTEAFF; CDR3 DNA: TGTGCCAGCAGTTATAGGACAGGGCGGAACACTGAAGCTTTCTTT
D gene: .; J gene: TRBJ2-4; clone size: many; V gene: TRBV7-2; CDR3 protein: CASSFNPGNIQYF; CDR3 DNA: TGTGCCAGCAGCTTTAACCCGGGGAACATTCAGTACTTC
D gene: TRBD2; J gene: TRBJ2-5; clone size: .; V gene: TRBV30; CDR3 protein: CAWREGLAGVGQETQYF; CDR3 DNA: TGTGCCTGGAGAGAGGGGCTAGCGGGAGTGGGCCAAGAGACCCAGTACTTC
D gene: .; J gene: TRBJ1-1; clone size: .; V gene: TRBV5-1; CDR3 protein: CASSLTDYTEAFF; CDR3 DNA: TGCGCCAGCAGCCTAACGGACTACACTGAAGCTTTCTTT
D gene: TRBD1; J gene: TRBJ2-5; clone size: many; V gene: TRBV6-2/TRBV6-3; CDR3 protein: CASSTRGQLGETQYF; CDR3 DNA: TGTGCCAGCAGTACCCGGGGACAGTTAGGAGAGACCCAGTACTTC
D gene: TRBD2; J gene: TRBJ2-2; clone size: many; V gene: TRBV20-1; CDR3 protein: CSARPTSGDAGELFF; CDR3 DNA: TGCAGTGCTCGACCGACTAGCGGTGATGCCGGGGAGCTGTTTTTT
D gene: TRBD2; J gene: TRBJ2-1; clone size: many; V gene: TRBV6-5; CDR3 protein: CASSYSSTGGNEQFF; CDR3 DNA: TGTGCCAGCAGTTACTCTTCGACGGGAGGTAATGAGCAGTTCTTC
D gene: TRBD1; J gene: TRBJ2-3; clone size: .; V gene: TRBV19; CDR3 protein: CASSMGQNTDTQYF; CDR3 DNA: TGTGCCAGTAGTATGGGACAGAACACAGATACGCAGTATTTT
D gene: TRBD1; J gene: TRBJ2-4; clone size: many; V gene: TRBV12-3/TRBV12-4; CDR3 protein: CASSFGTEDIQYF; CDR3 DNA: TGTGCCAGCAGTTTCGGGACAGAGGACATTCAGTACTTC
D gene: .; J gene: TRBJ2-2; clone size: many; V gene: TRBV6-2/TRBV6-3; CDR3 protein: CASSFSPTGELFF; CDR3 DNA: TGTGCCAGCAGTTTTTCCCCCACCGGGGAGCTGTTTTTT
D gene: .; J gene: TRBJ2-2; clone size: .; V gene: TRBV6-5; CDR3 protein: CASSYVTENTGELFF; CDR3 DNA: TGTGCCAGCAGTTACGTGACAGAAAACACCGGGGAGCTGTTTTTT
D gene: .; J gene: TRBJ2-7; clone size: many; V gene: TRBV9; CDR3 protein: CASSVEDSTSGEQYF; CDR3 DNA: TGTGCCAGCAGCGTAGAGGACAGTACCTCCGGCGAGCAGTACTTC
D gene: .; J gene: TRBJ2-5; clone size: few; V gene: TRBV6-5; CDR3 protein: CASSYRTAQETQYF; CDR3 DNA: TGTGCCAGCAGTTACCGGACGGCACAAGAGACCCAGTACTTC
D gene: .; J gene: TRBJ1-1; clone size: many; V gene: TRBV28; CDR3 protein: CASSFRGGGEAFF; CDR3 DNA: TGTGCCAGCAGTTTCCGCGGAGGGGGTGAAGCTTTCTTT
D gene: TRBD1; J gene: TRBJ2-7; clone size: many; V gene: TRBV6-5; CDR3 protein: CASSYSGQAINYEQYF; CDR3 DNA: TGTGCCAGCAGTTACTCGGGACAGGCGATAAACTACGAGCAGTACTTC
D gene: TRBD1; J gene: TRBJ1-5; clone size: many; V gene: TRBV20-1; CDR3 protein: CSASGTGGAGQPQHF; CDR3 DNA: TGCAGTGCTAGCGGAACAGGGGGCGCAGGTCAGCCCCAGCATTTT
D gene: TRBD2; J gene: TRBJ2-7; clone size: many; V gene: TRBV2; CDR3 protein: CASSRKSPTSGIISYEQYF; CDR3 DNA: TGTGCCAGCAGTCGTAAGTCCCCAACTAGCGGGATTATCTCCTACGAGCAGTACTTC
D gene: .; J gene: TRBJ2-5; clone size: few; V gene: TRBV29-1; CDR3 protein: CSVDMGGETQYF; CDR3 DNA: TGCAGCGTTGACATGGGCGGAGAGACCCAGTACTTC
D gene: .; J gene: TRBJ1-1; clone size: many; V gene: TRBV3-1; CDR3 protein: CASSQENTEAFF; CDR3 DNA: TGTGCCAGCAGCCAAGAGAACACTGAAGCTTTCTTT
D gene: TRBD1; J gene: TRBJ2-7; clone size: many; V gene: TRBV20-1; CDR3 protein: CSARDGQDPTQQYF; CDR3 DNA: TGCAGTGCTAGAGACGGACAGGACCCTACACAGCAGTACTTC
D gene: .; J gene: TRBJ1-2; clone size: .; V gene: TRBV28; CDR3 protein: CASSPPFGRTNYGYTF; CDR3 DNA: TGTGCCAGCAGCCCCCCGTTCGGCAGAACTAACTATGGCTACACCTTC
D gene: .; J gene: TRBJ1-2; clone size: few; V gene: TRBV20-1; CDR3 protein: CSASNVGVGGYGYTF; CDR3 DNA: TGCAGTGCTAGTAACGTGGGCGTAGGGGGCTATGGCTACACCTTC
D gene: .; J gene: TRBJ2-5; clone size: .; V gene: TRBV7-2; CDR3 protein: CASSLAWSEETQYF; CDR3 DNA: TGTGCCAGCAGCTTAGCGTGGTCGGAAGAGACCCAGTACTTC
D gene: .; J gene: TRBJ1-2; clone size: few; V gene: TRBV4-1; CDR3 protein: CASSQDHGRGPYGYTF; CDR3 DNA: TGCGCCAGCAGCCAAGATCACGGAAGGGGTCCCTATGGCTACACCTTC
D gene: TRBD2; J gene: TRBJ2-7; clone size: few; V gene: TRBV5-1; CDR3 protein: CASRKTSGTPSYEQYF; CDR3 DNA: TGCGCCAGCAGAAAAACTAGCGGGACCCCCTCCTACGAGCAGTACTTC
D gene: TRBD1; J gene: TRBJ2-7; clone size: few; V gene: TRBV7-9; CDR3 protein: CASSPGQGQYEQYF; CDR3 DNA: TGTGCCAGCAGCCCGGGACAGGGGCAATACGAGCAGTACTTC
D gene: TRBD1; J gene: TRBJ2-7; clone size: many; V gene: TRBV16; CDR3 protein: CASSRQGVSYEQYF; CDR3 DNA: TGTGCCAGCAGCCGACAGGGAGTATCCTACGAGCAGTACTTC
D gene: .; J gene: TRBJ1-1; clone size: .; V gene: TRBV19; CDR3 protein: CASSIPFGTEAFF; CDR3 DNA: TGTGCCAGTAGTATTCCCTTTGGGACTGAAGCTTTCTTT
D gene: .; J gene: TRBJ2-2; clone size: many; V gene: TRBV14; CDR3 protein: CASSQTGELFF; CDR3 DNA: TGTGCCAGCAGCCAGACCGGGGAGCTGTTTTTT
D gene: .; J gene: TRBJ1-5; clone size: .; V gene: TRBV6-5; CDR3 protein: CASSFENNQPQHF; CDR3 DNA: TGTGCCAGCAGTTTTGAAAACAATCAGCCCCAGCATTTT
D gene: .; J gene: TRBJ2-5; clone size: many; V gene: TRBV18; CDR3 protein: CASSPASGRETQYF; CDR3 DNA: TGTGCCAGCTCACCAGCGAGCGGGCGCGAGACCCAGTACTTC
D gene: .; J gene: TRBJ1-5; clone size: many; V gene: TRBV30; CDR3 protein: CAWSTSYNQPQHF; CDR3 DNA: TGTGCCTGGAGTACGAGTTATAATCAGCCCCAGCATTTT